In this sample, the clone carrying this TCR beta chain turned up once. This entry comes from a study of cytomegalovirus exposure and HLA in healthy donors. This PCR relied on a set of 60 Vbeta primers and 13 Jbeta primers. Method: immunoSEQ multiplex PCR; TCRdb's copy keeps in-frame clones and lacks some. Here the sample spans around 130,000 clones, about 76% being singletons. CDR3 length: 14 amino acids. J lost 4 bases, V lost 5 bases, and 8 bases had no gene match. Germline V CDR1 and CDR2: SGHTA, FQGNSA. The chain uses TRBV7-2 and TRBJ2-7, with 7 bases lining up with TRBD1. The TCR sequence derives from a man aged 40-50 years in good health and CMV-seropositive. Specimen: PBMCs. The CDR3 DNA sequence: TGTGCCAGCAGCCTAGGGACAGCACCGTACGAGCAGTACTTC. Protein product: CASSLGTAPYEQYF.